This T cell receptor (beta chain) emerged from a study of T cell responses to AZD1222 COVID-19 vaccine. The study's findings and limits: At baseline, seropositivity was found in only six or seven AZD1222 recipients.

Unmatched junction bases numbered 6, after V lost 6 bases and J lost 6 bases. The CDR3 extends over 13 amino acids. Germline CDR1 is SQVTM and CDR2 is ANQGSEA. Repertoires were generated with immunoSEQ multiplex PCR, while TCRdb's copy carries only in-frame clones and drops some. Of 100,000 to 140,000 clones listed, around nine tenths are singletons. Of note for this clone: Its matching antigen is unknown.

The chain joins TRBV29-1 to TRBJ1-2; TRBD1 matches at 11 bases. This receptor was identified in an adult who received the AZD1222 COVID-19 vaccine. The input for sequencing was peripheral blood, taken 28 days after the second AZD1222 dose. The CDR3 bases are TGCAGCGTACCGGACAGGGGGCATGATGGCTACACCTTC. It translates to CSVPDRGHDGYTF.